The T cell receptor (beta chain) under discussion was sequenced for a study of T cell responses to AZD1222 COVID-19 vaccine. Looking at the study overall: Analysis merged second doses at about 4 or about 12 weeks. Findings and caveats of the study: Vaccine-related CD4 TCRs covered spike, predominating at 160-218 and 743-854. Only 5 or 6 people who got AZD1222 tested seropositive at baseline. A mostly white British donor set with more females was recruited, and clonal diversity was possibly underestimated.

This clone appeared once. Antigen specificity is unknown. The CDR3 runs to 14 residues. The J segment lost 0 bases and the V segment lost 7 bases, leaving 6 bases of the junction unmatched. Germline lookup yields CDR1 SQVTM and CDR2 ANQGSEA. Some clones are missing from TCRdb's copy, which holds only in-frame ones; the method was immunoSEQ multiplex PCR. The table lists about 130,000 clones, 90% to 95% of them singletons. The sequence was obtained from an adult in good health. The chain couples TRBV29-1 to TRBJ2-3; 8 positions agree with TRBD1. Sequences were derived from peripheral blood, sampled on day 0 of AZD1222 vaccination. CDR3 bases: TGCAGCGCCGCCGGGACAGGAAGCACAGATACGCAGTATTTT. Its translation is CSAAGTGSTDTQYF.